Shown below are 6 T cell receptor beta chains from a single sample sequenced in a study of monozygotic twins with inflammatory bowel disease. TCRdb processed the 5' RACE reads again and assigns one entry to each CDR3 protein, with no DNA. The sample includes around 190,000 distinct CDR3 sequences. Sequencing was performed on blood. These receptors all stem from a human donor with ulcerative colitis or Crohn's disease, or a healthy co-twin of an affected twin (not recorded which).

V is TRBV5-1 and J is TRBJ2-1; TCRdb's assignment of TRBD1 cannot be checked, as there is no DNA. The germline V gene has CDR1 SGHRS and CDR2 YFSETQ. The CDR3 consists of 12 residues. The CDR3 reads CASSFPGNEQFF.

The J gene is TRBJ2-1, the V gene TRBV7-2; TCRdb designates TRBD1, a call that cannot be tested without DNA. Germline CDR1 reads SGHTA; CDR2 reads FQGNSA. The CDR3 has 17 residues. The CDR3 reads CASSLEPATGRYNEQFF.

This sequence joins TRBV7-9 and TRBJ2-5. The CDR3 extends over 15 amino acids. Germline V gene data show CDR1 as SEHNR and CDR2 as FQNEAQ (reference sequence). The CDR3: CASSSLWASQETQYF.

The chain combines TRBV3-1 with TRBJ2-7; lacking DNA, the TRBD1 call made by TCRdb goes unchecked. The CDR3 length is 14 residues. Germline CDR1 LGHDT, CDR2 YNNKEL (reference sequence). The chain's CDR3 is CASSQDWGGNEQYF.

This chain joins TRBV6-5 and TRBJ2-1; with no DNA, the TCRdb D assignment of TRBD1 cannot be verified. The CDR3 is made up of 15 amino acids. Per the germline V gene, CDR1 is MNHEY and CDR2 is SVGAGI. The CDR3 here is CASSYDRGFYNEQFF.

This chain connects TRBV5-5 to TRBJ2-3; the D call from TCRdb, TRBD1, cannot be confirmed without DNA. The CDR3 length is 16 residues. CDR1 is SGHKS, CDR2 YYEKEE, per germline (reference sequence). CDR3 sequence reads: CASSPRGTGGSDTQYF. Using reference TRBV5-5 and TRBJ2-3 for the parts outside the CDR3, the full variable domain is DAGVTQSPTHLIKTRGQQVTLRCSPISGHKSVSWYQQVLGQGPQFIFQYYEKEERGRGNFPDRFSARQFPNYSSELNVNALLLGDSALYLCASSPRGTGGSDTQYFGPGTRLTVL.